A selection of T cell receptor beta chains follows, all from one sample in a study of memory CD8 T cells in hepatitis C reinfection. Data came from immunoSEQ multiplex PCR; TCRdb stores just in-frame clones and leaves some out. The table shows 45,000 to 55,000 clones, with over 85% occurring only once. The sequenced sample was naive CD8+ T cells sorted from blood. These receptors all come from a man between 18 and 29 years old with hepatitis C virus infection. CDR3s include the opening cysteine and the closing phenylalanine or tryptophan. The order of the fields is J gene, D gene, V gene, clone size, CDR3 DNA, CDR3 protein. A D gene is named only where the DNA matches it firmly. Where a row states a size, it is once, few, many or the class of an expanded clone; other rows omit it.

TRBJ1-5 | NA | TRBV30 | NA | TGTGCCTGGAGTGCGACGGAGAGCAATCAGCCCCAGCATTTT | CAWSATESNQPQHF
TRBJ1-2 | NA | TRBV4-1 | NA | TGCGCCAGCAGCCCAACAGTGGTCGATACATATGGCTACACCTTC | CASSPTVVDTYGYTF
TRBJ2-7 | NA | TRBV27 | NA | TGTGCCAGCAGTTGGGCGACGACCACCTACGAGCAGTACTTC | CASSWATTTYEQYF
TRBJ2-1 | TRBD2 | TRBV7-9 | NA | TGTGCCAGCAGCTCCCCGACTAGCGGGGATGGCTCCTACAATGAGCAGTTCTTC | CASSSPTSGDGSYNEQFF
TRBJ1-1 | TRBD1 | TRBV4-1 | few | TGCGCCAGCAGCCAACAGGACGAGGGGACAGGGAACACTGAAGCTTTCTTT | CASSQQDEGTGNTEAFF
TRBJ1-5 | NA | TRBV11-2 | NA | TGTGCCAGCAGCTTATCGGGGGGCTTCCCTTATCAGCCCCAGCATTTT | CASSLSGGFPYQPQHF
TRBJ2-7 | TRBD1 | TRBV6-1 | NA | TGTGCCAGCAGTTCTACCGGGACAGTTTCCTACGAGCAGTACTTC | CASSSTGTVSYEQYF
TRBJ2-7 | TRBD2 | TRBV6-1 | NA | TGTGCCAGCAGCCAGTCTAGCGGGAGCTACGAGCAGTACTTC | CASSQSSGSYEQYF
TRBJ2-3 | TRBD2 | TRBV4-1 | NA | TGCGCCAGCAGGACCGTAGCGGGAGTGGTTGCGCAGTATTTT | CASRTVAGVVAQYF
TRBJ2-1 | TRBD2 | TRBV11-2 | NA | TGTGCCAGCAGCCGACTAGCGGGGGGGCAGGGTGAGCAGTTCTTC | CASSRLAGGQGEQFF
TRBJ1-1 | NA | TRBV6-5 | NA | TGTGCCAGCAGTTACTCAGGGAGCACTGAAGCTTTCTTT | CASSYSGSTEAFF
TRBJ2-3 | NA | TRBV13 | NA | TGTGCCAGCAGCTTAGCAGGAGATACGCAGTATTTT | CASSLAGDTQYF
TRBJ1-2 | NA | TRBV2 | NA | TGTGCCAGCAGTGAAGTCAGGGGCAGCAATAACTATGGCTACACCTTC | CASSEVRGSNNYGYTF
TRBJ1-1 | TRBD1 | TRBV7-9 | NA | TGTGCCAGCAGCTTAAACAGGGGAGGTACTGAAGCTTTCTTT | CASSLNRGGTEAFF
TRBJ2-5 | TRBD1 | TRBV29-1 | NA | TGCGCAGCCCTCTATCCGGACAGGGGTTTAACCCAGTACTTC | CAALYPDRGLTQYF
TRBJ2-3 | NA | TRBV19 | NA | TGTGCCAGTAGTATCGGAGGGGCCTTCACAGATACGCAGTATTTT | CASSIGGAFTDTQYF
TRBJ2-2 | TRBD2 | TRBV19 | NA | TGTGCCAGTAGTGCGTATAGCGGGGGAAACACCGGGGAGCTGTTTTTT | CASSAYSGGNTGELFF
TRBJ2-2 | NA | TRBV19 | few | TGTGCCAGTAGCAGGGCTGGGGCCGGGGAGCTGTTTTTT | CASSRAGAGELFF
TRBJ2-5 | NA | TRBV25-1 | once | TGTGCCAGCAGTGAATACGCTAGTGGGGAGAAGACCCAGTACTTC | CASSEYASGEKTQYF
TRBJ2-3 | NA | TRBV12-1 | NA | TGTGCCAGCAGCTTTGTAGCCCAGCGGGGGGGCCAGGGCACAGATACGCAGTATTTT | CASSFVAQRGGQGTDTQYF
TRBJ2-7 | NA | TRBV4-1 | NA | TGCGCCAGCAGCCAAGGGGGAAGGGGGGGCGGCCACGAGCAGTACTTC | CASSQGGRGGGHEQYF
TRBJ1-1 | NA | TRBV6-5 | NA | TGTGCCAGCAGTCCCCCCAGCGTGAACACTGAAGCTTTCTTT | CASSPPSVNTEAFF
TRBJ2-1 | TRBD2 | TRBV19 | NA | TGTGCCAGTAAGGAAGCGGGAGAGGGGAATGAGCAGTTCTTC | CASKEAGEGNEQFF
TRBJ2-2 | TRBD1 | TRBV4-2 | NA | TGTGCCAGCAGCCAAGATCGGACAGGGAACACCGGGGAGCTGTTTTTT | CASSQDRTGNTGELFF
TRBJ2-5 | NA | TRBV9 | NA | TGTGCCAGCAGCGTAGGAGACTACGTCCAAGAGACCCAGTACTTC | CASSVGDYVQETQYF
TRBJ2-3 | TRBD2 | TRBV7-3 | NA | TGTGCCAGCAGCATCGGACTAGCGGGAGACCCTAGCACAGATACGCAGTATTTT | CASSIGLAGDPSTDTQYF
TRBJ1-5 | TRBD1 | TRBV6-1 | NA | TGTGCCAGCAGTTCTCCGGGACAGGGTAATCAGCCCCAGCATTTT | CASSSPGQGNQPQHF
TRBJ1-2 | TRBD1 | TRBV15 | NA | TGTGCCACCAGCAGAGTCGACAGGGAGGTCTTCGATGGCTACACCTTC | CATSRVDREVFDGYTF
TRBJ2-3 | NA | TRBV5-4 | NA | TGTGCCAGCAGATTTTACGGGAGCACAGATACGCAGTATTTT | CASRFYGSTDTQYF
TRBJ1-2 | NA | TRBV29-1 | NA | TGCAGCGTTGAAATAGGGGCCTATGGCTACACCTTC | CSVEIGAYGYTF
TRBJ2-5 | NA | TRBV25-1 | NA | TGTGCCAGCAGTGAATTCTCCCAAGAGACCCAGTACTTC | CASSEFSQETQYF
TRBJ2-3 | NA | TRBV11-2 | few | TGTGCCAGCAGCAAACGCGGGACGGGAAGCACAGATACGCAGTATTTT | CASSKRGTGSTDTQYF
TRBJ2-5 | TRBD1 | TRBV25-1 | NA | TGTGCCAGCAGTGATTGGACAGGGGAGACCCAGTACTTC | CASSDWTGETQYF
TRBJ2-7 | TRBD1 | TRBV6-1 | NA | TGTGCCAGCAGTTATAGGACAGGGAACTACGAGCAGTACTTC | CASSYRTGNYEQYF
TRBJ2-1 | TRBD1 | TRBV11-2 | NA | TGTGCCAGCAGCCCGAATCAGGGGGCCACCTACAATGAGCAGTTCTTC | CASSPNQGATYNEQFF
TRBJ2-1 | TRBD2 | TRBV15 | NA | TGTGCCACCAGCAGAGACCCGACTAGCGAATCCTACAATGAGCAGTTCTTC | CATSRDPTSESYNEQFF
TRBJ2-3 | TRBD1 | TRBV7-9 | once | TGTGCCAGCAGCTTCTCGGGACAGGGATTTGCAAATGCGCAGTATTTT | CASSFSGQGFANAQYF
TRBJ1-5 | TRBD1 | TRBV7-6 | NA | TGTGCCAGCAGCCCCGGGCAGGGGGTCCAGCCCCAGCATTTT | CASSPGQGVQPQHF
TRBJ1-1 | TRBD1 | TRBV5-1 | NA | TGCGCCAGCAGCTTGGGAGGGACAGGGCTGAACACTGAAGCTTTCTTT | CASSLGGTGLNTEAFF
TRBJ2-7 | NA | TRBV13 | NA | TGTGCCAGCAGCTTCGCGGATCCCTACGAGCAGTACTTC | CASSFADPYEQYF
TRBJ2-7 | TRBD2 | TRBV7-8 | NA | TGTGCCAGCAGCTTGACTAGCGGGGCCTACGAGCAGTACTTC | CASSLTSGAYEQYF
TRBJ2-1 | NA | TRBV29-1 | NA | TGCAGCGTTGAGGGGACTTTACATTCCTACAATGAGCAGTTCTTC | CSVEGTLHSYNEQFF
TRBJ1-2 | TRBD1 | TRBV13 | NA | TGTGCCAGCAGCTTGGAGGGGGCGTACTATGGCTACACCTTC | CASSLEGAYYGYTF
TRBJ1-3 | TRBD1 | TRBV29-1 | NA | TGCAGCGTGGGGGACAGGGTTTCTGGAAACACCATATATTTT | CSVGDRVSGNTIYF
TRBJ2-1 | TRBD2 | TRBV4-3 | NA | TGCGCCAGCAGCCAAGAGTATAGCGGGGGACACAATGAGCAGTTCTTC | CASSQEYSGGHNEQFF